These 18 T cell receptor beta chains came from one sample sequenced in a study of cytomegalovirus exposure and HLA in healthy donors. 13 Jbeta primers and 60 Vbeta primers were used for the PCR. The assay was immunoSEQ multiplex PCR, and TCRdb's table has in-frame clones only and misses some. Here the sample spans 250,000 or so clones, about 90% being singletons. The specimen sequenced was PBMCs. These receptors all stem from a girl aged 2 to 10 in good health and CMV-seronegative.

This chain links TRBV10-3 with TRBJ2-7, with 11 bases aligning to TRBD2. The trim removed 4 bases at V and 1 base at J, leaving 6 bases unmatched. CDR1 ENHRY and CDR2 SYGVKD come from the germline V gene. The CDR3 loop spans 16 amino acids. The CDR3 sequence is CAISAPLAGDSYEQYF. CDR3 sequence (DNA): TGTGCCATCAGTGCCCCACTAGCGGGAGATTCCTACGAGCAGTACTTC.

J is TRBJ1-6 and V is TRBV6-1; D may be TRBD1 (5 bases). Germline CDR1 and CDR2: MNHNS and SASEGT. The CDR3 has 16 residues. V lost 3 bases and J lost 3, with 12 bases in between. CDR3 bases: TGTGCCAGCAGTGAGGCGGGGGGTTTCTATAATTCACCCCTCCACTTT. Its translation is CASSEAGGFYNSPLHF.

V usage is TRBV4-1 and J usage is TRBJ2-1, with 7 bases that match TRBD1. Per the germline V gene, CDR1 is MGHRA and CDR2 is YSYEKL. V lost 2 bases and J lost 8; bases outside the gene matches: 0. The CDR3 extends over 12 amino acids. The CDR3 loop is CASSQTGDEQFF. The CDR3 coding sequence is TGCGCCAGCAGCCAAACAGGGGATGAGCAGTTCTTC.

This chain joins TRBV27 and TRBJ2-7; D is uncertain. With 1 base removed from V and 0 bases from J, the gap between germline ends came to 13 bases. The CDR3 runs to 16 residues. Germline CDR1 MNHEY, CDR2 SMNVEV (reference sequence). CDR3 DNA sequence: TGTGCCAGCAGTTTATTCCCCTCGTATAGCTCCTACGAGCAGTACTTC. As protein: CASSLFPSYSSYEQYF.

V and J are TRBV29-1 and TRBJ2-3; the match to TRBD2 covers 9 bases. The CDR3 consists of 16 residues. Germline trimming cut 1 base from V and 1 base from J; bases unmatched to any gene: 6. From germline, CDR1 is SQVTM and CDR2 ANQGSEA. CDR3 DNA sequence: TGCAGCGTTGAAGGGGAGCGGGAGGTTGGCACAGATACGCAGTATTTT. Translation gives CSVEGEREVGTDTQYF.

This sequence joins TRBV2 and TRBJ2-5; TRBD2 might be the D (6 bases). Per germline, CDR1 SNHLY and CDR2 FYNNEI. The CDR3 sequence is 14 residues long. The V end was cut by 6 bases, the J end by 2 bases, with 13 bases between. As DNA, the CDR3 is TGTGCCAGCAGATCGATAGCGGAACAAGAGACCCAGTACTTC. This encodes CASRSIAEQETQYF.

The genes are TRBV10-3 and TRBJ1-4; no clear D. CDR1 and CDR2 from the germline V gene are ENHRY and SYGVKD. Trimming took 4 bases from V and 0 from J, leaving 6 bases between them. The CDR3 is 14 residues long. CDR3 residues: CAISALPTNEKLFF. CDR3 coding DNA: TGTGCCATCAGTGCTCTACCAACTAATGAAAAACTGTTTTTT.

The V gene is TRBV7-2, the J gene TRBJ2-1; 8 bases match TRBD2. CDR1 and CDR2 from the germline V gene are SGHTA and FQGNSA. The CDR3 loop spans 15 amino acids. With 4 bases clipped from V and 3 bases from J, the junction kept 5 bases outside the gene matches. CDR3 DNA: TGTGCCAGCAGCTCATCCGGGGGGGGCTACAATGAGCAGTTCTTC. Protein product: CASSSSGGGYNEQFF.

The chain employs TRBV5-4 and TRBJ2-2; TRBD2 might be the D (5 bases). The CDR3 runs 12 residues. Germline V gives CDR1 SGHNT, CDR2 YYREEE (reference sequence). V lost 4 bases, J lost 6 bases, and 7 bases lay in between. The CDR3 region has the DNA TGTGCCAGCAGCCTTAGCGCCGGGGAGCTGTTTTTT. Its protein product is CASSLSAGELFF.

J is TRBJ2-1 and V is TRBV7-6; 9 nucleotides match TRBD1. Germline V lookup: CDR1 SGHVS, CDR2 FNYEAQ. V lost 5 bases and J lost 7; bases outside the gene matches: 12. The CDR3 totals 16 residues. The CDR3 DNA reads TGTGCCAGCAGCCTCAGGGCAGGACAGGGGTTTAATGAGCAGTTCTTC. Translated: CASSLRAGQGFNEQFF.

The chain links TRBV6-1 to TRBJ1-1; D perhaps matches TRBD1 (5 bases). Trimming shortened V by 7 bases and J by 1 base, and 13 bases separated the two germline ends. The germline V gene encodes CDR1 MNHNS and CDR2 SASEGT. The CDR3 has 14 residues. As DNA, the CDR3 is TGTGCCAGCACCCCGGGGCGGGAGAACACTGAAGCTTTCTTT. This translates into CASTPGRENTEAFF.

This clone has only one observation. The V call is TRBV7-9, the J call TRBJ1-2, with 8 bases matching TRBD1. Germline-derived CDR1 and CDR2 are SEHNR and FQNEAQ (reference sequence). CDR3 length equals 16 residues. V lost 2 bases and J lost 0; bases outside the gene matches: 5. The CDR3 loop reads CASSLPPDRANYGYTF. The CDR3 DNA follows: TGTGCCAGCAGCTTACCGCCGGACAGGGCTAACTATGGCTACACCTTC. Filled out from reference TRBV7-9 and TRBJ1-2, the complete variable domain reads DTGVSQNPRHKITKRGQNVTFRCDPISEHNRLYWYRQTLGQGPEFLTYFQNEAQLEKSRLLSDRFSAERPKGSFSTLEIQRTEQGDSAMYLCASSLPPDRANYGYTFGSGTRLTVV.

The rearrangement links TRBV18 to TRBJ2-2; TRBD2 is a possible D gene (6 bases). The length of the CDR3 is 14 residues. In germline, CDR1 is KGHSH, CDR2 LQKENI. Trimming took off 7 bases at V and 6 bases at J, with 15 bases between the two ends. As DNA, the CDR3 is TGTGCCAGCTTTAGACGAAGGGAGGCCGGGGAGCTGTTTTTT. This encodes CASFRRREAGELFF.

This clone was recorded only once. The chain joins TRBV5-6 to TRBJ1-1, with a possible D match to TRBD1 (5 bases). The germline CDR1 and CDR2 sequences are SGHDT and YYEEEE. CDR3 size: 14 residues. The V end lost 10 bases, the J end lost 3 bases, and 19 bases lay between the germline ends. In DNA, the CDR3 is TGTGCCGTTGGGAGGGGCAGTGGGGACACTGAAGCTTTCTTT. This sequence encodes CAVGRGSGDTEAFF. The full variable domain, rest sourced from reference TRBV5-6 and TRBJ1-1, is DAGVTQSPTHLIKTRGQQVTLRCSPKSGHDTVSWYQQALGQGPQFIFQYYEEEERQRGNFPDRFSGHQFPNYSSELNVNALLLGDSALYLCAVGRGSGDTEAFFGQGTRLTVV.

V gene TRBV7-3 combines with J gene TRBJ2-3, with 14 positions matching TRBD2. Germline V gene sequence: CDR1 SGHTA, CDR2 FQGTGA. The CDR3 contains 18 residues. V gave up 5 bases and J gave up 6 bases; unmatched junction bases: 13. In nucleotides, the CDR3 is TGTGCCAGCAGCCCCCAAGGACTAGCGGGGGGCCCCGGGGATACGCAGTATTTT. Protein product: CASSPQGLAGGPGDTQYF.

The chain combines TRBV9 with TRBJ2-3; 7 positions match TRBD2. This CDR3 region has 14 residues. Germline trimming cut 2 bases from V and 2 bases from J; bases unmatched to any gene: 2. In germline, CDR1 is SGDLS, CDR2 YYNGEE. CDR3: CASSVTSATDTQYF. For the CDR3, the DNA is TGTGCCAGCAGCGTTACTAGCGCCACAGATACGCAGTATTTT.

The chain carries TRBV13 and TRBJ2-1; a weak D match, TRBD1 (6 bases). CDR1 is PRHDT, CDR2 FYEKMQ, per germline (reference sequence). CDR3 length: 18 residues. V dropped 1 base and J dropped 8 bases, with 24 bases sitting between them. CDR3: CASSLVGDVGQGQDEQFF. In DNA, the CDR3 is TGTGCCAGCAGCTTAGTAGGTGACGTAGGTCAGGGGCAGGATGAGCAGTTCTTC.

The chain links TRBV19 to TRBJ1-5; TRBD1 matches at 7 bases. Germline V CDR1 and CDR2: LNHDA, SQIVND (reference sequence). This CDR3 has 12 amino acids. Unmatched junction bases numbered 8, after V lost 3 bases and J lost 15 bases. The CDR3: CASSIEGALPHF. CDR3 bases: TGTGCCAGTAGTATCGAGGGGGCCCTTCCGCATTTT.